The present T cell receptor beta chain was sequenced within a study of T cells after posttransplantation cyclophosphamide. Sampled 1 year posttransplant, controls received myeloablative marrow transplants, methotrexate and a calcineurin inhibitor. Sequenced by immunoSEQ multiplex PCR; TCRdb stores in-frame clones only, minus some. The repertoire includes approximately 3,800 clones, less than 85% of them detected once, and around 54% sits in the top ten. Points from the study as a whole: Later post-transplant blood repertoires were often dominated by donor CD8+ memory clones. Recipient CMV seropositivity and CMV reactivation strongly tracked TRB clonality.

Notes on this clone: Its antigen is currently unknown.

Trimming took off 1 base at V and 4 bases at J, with 20 bases between the two ends. Germline V CDR1 and CDR2: SGDLS, YYNGEE. This CDR3 is 17 amino acids long. The chain uses TRBV9 and TRBJ1-1, with TRBD1 as a possible D gene (5 bases). The sample in question was PBMCs, obtained after allogeneic stem cell transplant with calcineurin inhibitor and methotrexate. This sequence was found in a female patient aged 45 to 65 who received an allogeneic stem cell transplant from an unrelated donor, was CMV-positive, and had acute and chronic GVHD. Some T cells could come from the graft donor. The CDR3 reads CASSVWGEAGIGTEAFF. The CDR3 DNA reads as TGTGCCAGCAGCGTATGGGGGGAGGCGGGCATTGGCACTGAAGCTTTCTTT.